This T cell receptor (beta chain) was captured in a study of cytomegalovirus exposure and HLA in healthy donors. Points from the study as a whole: According to a later analysis, TCR clusters from the first cohort tended to co-occur in the roughly 110 validation repertoires. Rare TCR sequences predominated, though certain public TCRs were found in many donors. It was confirmed in vitro that a few of the CMV-associated chains were specific for CMV antigens.

Comments on this clone: The antigen is unknown.

Libraries were prepared by immunoSEQ multiplex PCR; TCRdb keeps only in-frame clonotypes and omits some of them. The sample includes around 300,000 clones, around 87% of them seen just once. The receptor was derived from a woman in her twenties or thirties in good health and CMV-seropositive. The sample taken for sequencing was PBMCs.

The CDR3 nucleotides read TGTGCCAGCAGCCGGGCCGGGGAGACCCAGTACTTC. This sequence encodes CASSRAGETQYF. This rearrangement joins TRBV5-4 to TRBJ2-5; D is undetermined. Per germline, CDR1 SGHNT and CDR2 YYREEE (reference sequence). The CDR3 covers 12 residues. Trimming left V 4 bases short and J 5 bases short, with 9 bases between. The full variable domain, with the rest looked up from reference TRBV5-4 and TRBJ2-5, is ETGVTQSPTHLIKTRGQQVTLRCSSQSGHNTVSWYQQALGQGPQFIFQYYREEENGRGNFPPRFSGLQFPNYSSELNVNALELDDSALYLCASSRAGETQYFGPGTRLLVL.